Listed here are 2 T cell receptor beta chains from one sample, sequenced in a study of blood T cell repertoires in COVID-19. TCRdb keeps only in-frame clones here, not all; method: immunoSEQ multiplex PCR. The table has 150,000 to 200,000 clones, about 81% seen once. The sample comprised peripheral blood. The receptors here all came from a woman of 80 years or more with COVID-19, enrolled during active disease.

CDR3 amino acids: CASGYQGGVGETQYF. CDR3 nucleotide sequence: TGTGCCAGCGGCTATCAGGGAGGGGTCGGGGAGACCCAGTACTTC. This chain connects TRBV9 to TRBJ2-5, with 7 bases lining up with TRBD2. Germline V gene lookup returns CDR1 SGDLS and CDR2 YYNGEE. V was clipped by 7 bases and J by 5 bases; unmatched bases: 14. CDR3 size: 15 residues.

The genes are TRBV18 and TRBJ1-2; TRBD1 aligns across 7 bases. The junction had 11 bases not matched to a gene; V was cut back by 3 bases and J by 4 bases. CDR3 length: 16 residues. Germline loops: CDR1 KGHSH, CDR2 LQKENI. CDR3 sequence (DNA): TGTGCCAGCTCACCCATGACAGGGACAACTGGCTATGGCTACACCTTC. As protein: CASSPMTGTTGYGYTF. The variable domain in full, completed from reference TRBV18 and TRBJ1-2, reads NAGVMQNPRHLVRRRGQEARLRCSPMKGHSHVYWYRQLPEEGLKFMVYLQKENIIDESGMPKERFSAEFPKEGPSILRIQQVVRGDSAAYFCASSPMTGTTGYGYTFGSGTRLTVV.